This TCR beta chain was identified in a study of cytomegalovirus exposure and HLA in healthy donors. Study-wide background: A subsequent analysis reported that the 110 or so validation repertoires were produced on the same platform that had also been used for the roughly 670 first-cohort repertoires. Overall study results and limits: The majority of TCR sequences were rare, yet some public TCRs appeared in many donors. Researchers counted 150 to 200 TCR beta chains as cytomegalovirus-associated. Subsequent analysis showed first-cohort TCR clusters tending to co-occur in some 120 validation repertoires.

Turning to this clone: What it recognizes is unknown.

This CDR3 has 16 amino acids. V was pared by 7 bases and J by 8 bases, with 14 bases of the junction left unmatched. Germline CDR1 and CDR2: SNHLY and FYNNEI. Generated by immunoSEQ multiplex PCR, the TCRdb table keeps only in-frame clones and is missing some. The top ten hold roughly 0.8% of the sample, which has about 360,000 clones, 70% to 90% seen once. This sequence originates from a woman between 18 and 29 years old in good health and CMV-seronegative. Sequencing was carried out using PBMCs. The J gene is TRBJ1-4, the V gene TRBV2; 9 bases map to TRBD1. CDR3: CASIRQGGLRDEKLFF. The CDR3 coding sequence is TGTGCCAGCATTCGACAGGGGGGCCTTAGAGACGAAAAACTGTTTTTT.